The 9 T cell receptor beta chains presented below share a single source sample, sequenced in a study of blood T cell repertoires in COVID-19. The repertoire was sequenced with immunoSEQ multiplex PCR; TCRdb's copy has only in-frame clones and lacks some. The table lists tens of thousands of clones, about 80% of them singletons. Sequenced sample: peripheral blood. These receptors were taken from a man between 65 and 85 years old with acute or convalescent COVID-19.

The chain links TRBV7-9 to TRBJ1-4; D is unclear. V was clipped by 1 base and J by 5 bases, with 8 bases between them. CDR1 SEHNR and CDR2 FQNEAQ come from the germline V gene (reference sequence). CDR3 length equals 14 residues. Here the CDR3 DNA reads TGTGCCAGCAGCTTAGTGACGGGAAATGAAAAACTGTTTTTT. This codes for CASSLVTGNEKLFF.

The rearrangement uses TRBV7-3 and TRBJ2-5; D uncertain. CDR1 and CDR2 (germline): SGHTA, FQGTGA. The CDR3 has 15 amino acids. V gave up 2 bases and J gave up 1 base, with 11 bases separating them. DNA for the CDR3: TGTGCCAGCAGCTTATCTAACAGCTTCCAAGAGACCCAGTACTTC. This translates into CASSLSNSFQETQYF.

The gene calls are TRBV10-1 and TRBJ1-5, with D uncertain. Germline assignment: CDR1 WNHNN and CDR2 SYGVQD (reference sequence). The CDR3 length is 14 residues. Trimming cost V 4 bases and J 5 bases, with 12 bases left between them. The CDR3 here is CASSGAGRDQPQHF. CDR3 coding DNA: TGCGCCAGCAGTGGAGCAGGCAGAGATCAGCCCCAGCATTTT.

The chain joins TRBV2 to TRBJ2-7; 10 bases align to TRBD1. Germline CDR1 reads SNHLY; CDR2 reads FYNNEI. The CDR3 loop spans 13 amino acids. Trimming took 6 bases from V and 6 from J; bases not matched to a gene: 5. The CDR3 coding sequence is TGTGCCAGCAGAAGGACAGGGGGAAGCGAGCAGTACTTC. The encoded protein is CASRRTGGSEQYF.

This chain connects TRBV27 to TRBJ1-4; TRBD1 aligns across 8 bases. Germline V gives CDR1 MNHEY, CDR2 SMNVEV (reference sequence). The CDR3 extends over 16 amino acids. V was pared by 5 bases and J by 1 base, with 6 bases of the junction left unmatched. CDR3 sequence (DNA): TGTGCCAGCAGTCCACAGGGGGGAGGAACTAATGAAAAACTGTTTTTT. Protein product: CASSPQGGGTNEKLFF.

DNA of the CDR3: TGCGCCAGCAGCCCCAGGGGCCAAGAGACCCAGTACTTC. It is translated as CASSPRGQETQYF. V gene TRBV5-1 combines with J gene TRBJ2-5; TRBD1 is a possible D gene (6 bases). The V and J ends lost 4 bases and 1 base respectively, with 8 bases between them. Germline V CDR1 and CDR2: SGHRS, YFSETQ. CDR3 length: 13 residues.

The V gene is TRBV30, the J gene TRBJ1-3; D unresolved. Trimming pared 4 bases from V and 2 bases from J, leaving 9 bases between. Germline CDR1 GTSNPN, CDR2 SVGIG (reference sequence). The CDR3 consists of 13 residues. The CDR3 DNA follows: TGTGCCTGGACCAGGCTGCCTGGAAACACCATATATTTT. Translating it yields CAWTRLPGNTIYF.

V and J are TRBV7-2 and TRBJ1-5, with a weak D call TRBD1 (5 bases). The germline gives CDR1 SGHTA, CDR2 FQGNSA. This CDR3 spans 14 amino acids. Trimming cost V 2 bases and J 3 bases, with 8 bases left between them. The CDR3 nucleotides read TGTGCCAGCAGCTTAACGGACACCAATCAGCCCCAGCATTTT. It translates to CASSLTDTNQPQHF. Using reference TRBV7-2 and TRBJ1-5 for the parts outside the CDR3, the full variable domain is GAGVSQSPSNKVTEKGKDVELRCDPISGHTALYWYRQSLGQGLEFLIYFQGNSAPDKSGLPSDRFSAERTGGSVSTLTIQRTQQEDSAVYLCASSLTDTNQPQHFGDGTRLSIL.

This clone occurred many times. For the CDR3, the DNA is TGTGCCAGCAGCCAAGACGTGACTAGCGGGAGTGAAGAGACCCAGTACTTC. It specifies CASSQDVTSGSEETQYF. This chain uses TRBV14 with TRBJ2-5, with 12 bases fitting TRBD2. Germline V gene lookup returns CDR1 SGHDN and CDR2 FVKESK. The CDR3 loop spans 17 amino acids. Germline trimming cut 0 bases from V and 3 bases from J; bases unmatched to any gene: 5.